This is a list of T cell receptor beta chains from one sample in a study of T cells in Graves' hyperthyroidism and ophthalmopathy. MiXCR, run by TCRdb on the multiplex PCR reads, gives a single entry per CDR3 protein. The sample has 640,000 or so distinct CDR3 sequences, approximately 14% seen once; the top ten hold approximately 4.3%. The material sequenced was blood. The receptors derive from a woman between 40 and 50 years old with Graves' ophthalmopathy. CDR3s include the opening cysteine and the closing phenylalanine or tryptophan. A D gene is named only where the DNA matches it firmly. Some rows mark clone size as missing; the rest say once, few, many or name a class of expanded clone.

j_gene: TRBJ2-7
v_gene: TRBV20-1
d_gene: .
abundance: many
CDR3nt: TGCAGTGCTAGAGCAGGGAGCTCCTACGAGCAGTACTTC
CDR3aa: CSARAGSSYEQYF

j_gene: TRBJ1-3
v_gene: TRBV29-1
d_gene: .
abundance: many
CDR3nt: TGCAGCGTTGTGCACGGGGCCAAAGGAAACACCATATATTTT
CDR3aa: CSVVHGAKGNTIYF

j_gene: TRBJ2-4
v_gene: TRBV6-2/TRBV6-3
d_gene: TRBD1
abundance: many
CDR3nt: TGTGCCAGCAGTTACCTCTCCGGGACAGGAAGCTCCGAAGGCAAAAACATTCAGTACTTC
CDR3aa: CASSYLSGTGSSEGKNIQYF

j_gene: TRBJ1-1
v_gene: TRBV5-1
d_gene: .
abundance: many
CDR3nt: TGCGCCAGCAGCTTGGGGTCAGGGGATTATAACACTGAAGCTTTCTTT
CDR3aa: CASSLGSGDYNTEAFF

j_gene: TRBJ2-2
v_gene: TRBV6-2/TRBV6-3
d_gene: .
abundance: .
CDR3nt: TGTGCCAGCAGTCCCTGGAGGGGGGTAGCACTGAACACCGGGGAGCTGTTTTTT
CDR3aa: CASSPWRGVALNTGELFF

j_gene: TRBJ2-3
v_gene: TRBV15
d_gene: .
abundance: many
CDR3nt: TGTGCCACCAGCAACCCTAGCGCGTGGAGCACAGATACGCAGTATTTT
CDR3aa: CATSNPSAWSTDTQYF

j_gene: TRBJ2-7
v_gene: TRBV11-2
d_gene: .
abundance: many
CDR3nt: TGTGCCAGCAGCTTATCGTCACTGGAAGAGCAGTACTTC
CDR3aa: CASSLSSLEEQYF

j_gene: TRBJ2-7
v_gene: TRBV7-8
d_gene: TRBD2
abundance: many
CDR3nt: TGTGCCAGCAGCGTCTACCAGCGGGTGGGTCGGACTAGCGGGAGGGCCCACGAGCAGTACTTC
CDR3aa: CASSVYQRVGRTSGRAHEQYF

j_gene: TRBJ2-7
v_gene: TRBV18
d_gene: .
abundance: .
CDR3nt: TGTGCCAGCTCACCACCGGATAGATACGAGCAGTACTTC
CDR3aa: CASSPPDRYEQYF

j_gene: TRBJ1-2
v_gene: TRBV28
d_gene: .
abundance: many
CDR3nt: TGTGCCAGCAGTTCGGTCAGGGGCCACTACTATGGCTACACCTTC
CDR3aa: CASSSVRGHYYGYTF

j_gene: TRBJ1-5
v_gene: TRBV20-1
d_gene: .
abundance: few
CDR3nt: TGCAGTGCTAGGGAGAATAGCAATCAGCCCCAGCATTTT
CDR3aa: CSARENSNQPQHF

j_gene: TRBJ2-2
v_gene: TRBV6-2/TRBV6-3
d_gene: TRBD2
abundance: few
CDR3nt: TGTGCCAGCAGTATCCCACCGGGACTAGCGGGGCACACCGGGGAGCTGTTTTTT
CDR3aa: CASSIPPGLAGHTGELFF

j_gene: TRBJ2-7
v_gene: TRBV28
d_gene: TRBD1
abundance: many
CDR3nt: TGTGCCAGCAGTTTTTGGCAGGGGGACTACGAGCAGTACTTC
CDR3aa: CASSFWQGDYEQYF

j_gene: TRBJ2-2
v_gene: TRBV2
d_gene: .
abundance: many
CDR3nt: TGTGCCAGCTCGGTAGTCCGGACGAACACCGGGGAGCTGTTTTTT
CDR3aa: CASSVVRTNTGELFF

j_gene: TRBJ1-1
v_gene: TRBV12-3/TRBV12-4
d_gene: TRBD1
abundance: many
CDR3nt: TGTGCCAGCAGTTTATCGGACAGGGTGGACTCTGAAGCTTTCTTT
CDR3aa: CASSLSDRVDSEAFF

j_gene: TRBJ1-2
v_gene: TRBV30
d_gene: .
abundance: many
CDR3nt: TGTGCCTGGAGAAGGACGGGAGGGGCGTGGGGCTACACCTTC
CDR3aa: CAWRRTGGAWGYTF

j_gene: TRBJ1-5
v_gene: TRBV12-3/TRBV12-4
d_gene: .
abundance: many
CDR3nt: TGTGCCAGCAGGCTAAGATGGGGGAATCAGCCCCAGCATTTT
CDR3aa: CASRLRWGNQPQHF

j_gene: TRBJ2-7
v_gene: TRBV4-1
d_gene: .
abundance: few
CDR3nt: TGCGCCAGCAGCCACCAGGGTGGCGAGCAGTACTTC
CDR3aa: CASSHQGGEQYF

j_gene: TRBJ2-7
v_gene: TRBV27
d_gene: TRBD2
abundance: many
CDR3nt: TGTGCCAGCAGACTCGAGCTAGCGGCCTACGAGCAGTACTTC
CDR3aa: CASRLELAAYEQYF

j_gene: TRBJ2-7
v_gene: TRBV6-2/TRBV6-3
d_gene: TRBD1
abundance: many
CDR3nt: TGTGCCAGCAGAGACAGGGGCGGCTTGGGGGAGCAGTACTTC
CDR3aa: CASRDRGGLGEQYF

j_gene: TRBJ2-7
v_gene: TRBV5-8
d_gene: TRBD2
abundance: many
CDR3nt: TGTGCCAGCAACCCGGGACTACCTACCGACGAGCAGTACTTC
CDR3aa: CASNPGLPTDEQYF

j_gene: TRBJ2-5
v_gene: TRBV24-1
d_gene: .
abundance: many
CDR3nt: TGTGCCACCAGTGGGGGGATACAAGAGACCCAGTACTTC
CDR3aa: CATSGGIQETQYF

j_gene: TRBJ2-5
v_gene: TRBV5-1
d_gene: .
abundance: many
CDR3nt: TGCGCCAGCGGGGCAGGGGACCAAGAGACCCAGTACTTC
CDR3aa: CASGAGDQETQYF

j_gene: TRBJ2-2
v_gene: TRBV5-1
d_gene: .
abundance: many
CDR3nt: TGCGCCAGCAGCTTGACAAGGACGGTGAACACCGGGGAGCTGTTTTTT
CDR3aa: CASSLTRTVNTGELFF

j_gene: TRBJ2-5
v_gene: TRBV29-1
d_gene: TRBD1
abundance: once
CDR3nt: TGCAGCGTTGAAGTAGGGGGCGAGACCCAGTACTTC
CDR3aa: CSVEVGGETQYF

j_gene: TRBJ2-2
v_gene: TRBV5-1
d_gene: .
abundance: many
CDR3nt: TGCGCCAGCAGCTTGGGACTCCGCCCGATAGACACCGGGGAGCTGTTTTTT
CDR3aa: CASSLGLRPIDTGELFF

j_gene: TRBJ1-2
v_gene: TRBV30
d_gene: .
abundance: few
CDR3nt: TGTGCCTGGAGTGTATTTCAGGGGAGCGTCGGTGGCTACACCTTC
CDR3aa: CAWSVFQGSVGGYTF

j_gene: TRBJ2-7
v_gene: TRBV24-1
d_gene: TRBD1
abundance: once
CDR3nt: TGTGCCACCAGTGACGACAGGGGTCCTACCTACGAGCAGTACTTC
CDR3aa: CATSDDRGPTYEQYF

j_gene: TRBJ2-4
v_gene: TRBV6-5
d_gene: .
abundance: many
CDR3nt: TGTGCCAGCATTACCTCCTCTCACATGAACATTCAGTACTTC
CDR3aa: CASITSSHMNIQYF

j_gene: TRBJ2-7
v_gene: TRBV11-2
d_gene: TRBD1
abundance: few
CDR3nt: TGTGCCAGCAGCTTAGGGGGACCCCGACAGGGGCGAGAGCAGTACTTC
CDR3aa: CASSLGGPRQGREQYF

j_gene: TRBJ2-5
v_gene: TRBV4-3
d_gene: .
abundance: many
CDR3nt: TGCGCCAGCAGCCACGGCTCTTTGACGGGGAGAGAGACCCAGTACTTC
CDR3aa: CASSHGSLTGRETQYF

j_gene: TRBJ2-4
v_gene: TRBV12-3/TRBV12-4
d_gene: .
abundance: many
CDR3nt: TGTGCCAGCAATTTAGGGCAGGGGAACATTCAGTACTTC
CDR3aa: CASNLGQGNIQYF

j_gene: TRBJ2-7
v_gene: TRBV20-1
d_gene: TRBD2
abundance: few
CDR3nt: TGCAGTGCCCGGAGCGGGACTAGTCTTTACGAGCAGCACTTC
CDR3aa: CSARSGTSLYEQHF

j_gene: TRBJ2-7
v_gene: TRBV10-3
d_gene: TRBD1
abundance: many
CDR3nt: TGTGCCATCAGGCCCTGGGACAGCTACGAGCAGTACTTC
CDR3aa: CAIRPWDSYEQYF

j_gene: TRBJ1-1
v_gene: TRBV19
d_gene: .
abundance: many
CDR3nt: TGTGCCAGTAGTACAACAGGAGGTTGGACTGAAGCTTTCTTT
CDR3aa: CASSTTGGWTEAFF

j_gene: TRBJ1-1
v_gene: TRBV19
d_gene: .
abundance: many
CDR3nt: TGTGCCAGTAGCCTATGGAACATGAACACTGAAGCTTTCTTT
CDR3aa: CASSLWNMNTEAFF

j_gene: TRBJ1-1
v_gene: TRBV6-5
d_gene: .
abundance: many
CDR3nt: TGTGCCAGCAGTTACTCGCCTGTCTTCACTGAAGCTTTCTTT
CDR3aa: CASSYSPVFTEAFF

j_gene: TRBJ2-7
v_gene: TRBV11-2
d_gene: .
abundance: many
CDR3nt: TGTGCCAGCAGCTTGTCGCACTATAACCGGGACCCCAACGAGCAGTACTTC
CDR3aa: CASSLSHYNRDPNEQYF

j_gene: TRBJ1-3
v_gene: TRBV20-1
d_gene: .
abundance: many
CDR3nt: TGCAGTGCTAGTGAGTCTGGAAACACCATATATTTT
CDR3aa: CSASESGNTIYF

j_gene: TRBJ2-2
v_gene: TRBV20-1
d_gene: TRBD1
abundance: .
CDR3nt: TGCAGTGCTAGAGAAGCCCGGGACAGGGGGCTTTACACCGGGGAGCTGTTTTTT
CDR3aa: CSAREARDRGLYTGELFF

j_gene: TRBJ2-7
v_gene: TRBV29-1
d_gene: .
abundance: many
CDR3nt: TGCAGCGCCACGGGCAGAACAGGGCCCTCCTACGAGCAGTACTTC
CDR3aa: CSATGRTGPSYEQYF

j_gene: TRBJ1-1
v_gene: TRBV12-3/TRBV12-4
d_gene: .
abundance: .
CDR3nt: TGTGCCACACAACGGGGCTACACTGAAGCTTTCTTT
CDR3aa: CATQRGYTEAFF

j_gene: TRBJ1-2
v_gene: TRBV12-3/TRBV12-4
d_gene: TRBD1
abundance: many
CDR3nt: TGTGCCAGCAGTTTAACCGGGACAGAGAAAGCCACCTTC
CDR3aa: CASSLTGTEKATF

j_gene: TRBJ1-1
v_gene: TRBV12-3/TRBV12-4
d_gene: .
abundance: many
CDR3nt: TGTGCCAGCAGTTCGGGACGGGGAATTCCTGAAGCTTTCTTT
CDR3aa: CASSSGRGIPEAFF

j_gene: TRBJ2-5
v_gene: TRBV7-2
d_gene: .
abundance: few
CDR3nt: TGTGCCAGCAGCTTAGCAGGTGTCTTACGGTACTTC
CDR3aa: CASSLAGVLRYF

j_gene: TRBJ2-5
v_gene: TRBV20-1
d_gene: TRBD2
abundance: many
CDR3nt: TGCAGTGCTGAGACTAGCGGGGAAGAGACCCAGTACTTC
CDR3aa: CSAETSGEETQYF

j_gene: TRBJ2-1
v_gene: TRBV7-2
d_gene: .
abundance: many
CDR3nt: TGTGCCAGCAGCGCCAGAAGCTCCTACAATGAGCAGTTCTTC
CDR3aa: CASSARSSYNEQFF

j_gene: TRBJ2-2
v_gene: TRBV7-2
d_gene: .
abundance: many
CDR3nt: TGTGCCAGCAGCTTAATAATCACCGGGGAGCTGTTTTTT
CDR3aa: CASSLIITGELFF

j_gene: TRBJ1-2
v_gene: TRBV28
d_gene: .
abundance: many
CDR3nt: TGTGCCAGCAGTTCATCCGGGGCCGTCTTCTATGGCTACACCTTC
CDR3aa: CASSSSGAVFYGYTF

j_gene: TRBJ2-5
v_gene: TRBV7-9
d_gene: .
abundance: .
CDR3nt: TGTGCCAGCAGCCTTACCGCGGGGTTTGAGGCCCAGTACTTC
CDR3aa: CASSLTAGFEAQYF